The rows below give T cell receptor beta chains drawn from one sample of a study of blood T cell repertoires in COVID-19. Measured with immunoSEQ multiplex PCR; TCRdb has only the in-frame clones, and not every one. The table lists 65,000 or so clones, over 80% of them singletons. The sample taken for sequencing was peripheral blood. The origin of the receptors is a man aged 25-45 years with COVID-19, enrolled during active disease. Both conserved end residues are part of each CDR3. Fields, in order: V gene, D gene, J gene, clone size, CDR3 DNA, CDR3 protein. D genes are given only for firm matches. Some rows have no size entry. The others give once, few or many, or a class for an expanded clone.

>TRBV30|TRBD2|TRBJ2-2|NA
TGTGCCGGGAACGGTAGGCTAGCGGGTGACACCGGGGAGCTGTTTTTT
CAGNGRLAGDTGELFF
>TRBV29-1|NA|TRBJ2-1|NA
TGCAGCGCAAGGAGCAAGCGCACCTACAATGAGCAGTTCTTC
CSARSKRTYNEQFF
>TRBV28|NA|TRBJ1-5|NA
TGTGCCAGCACTACTCGGCCGTCAGGGGGCAATCAGCCCCAGCATTTT
CASTTRPSGGNQPQHF
>TRBV7-8|NA|TRBJ2-4|NA
TGTGCCAGCAGCTTATCCCGGGACACCGGAAACATTCAGTACTTC
CASSLSRDTGNIQYF
>TRBV3-1/TRBV3-2|NA|TRBJ2-7|NA
TGTGCCAGCAGCCAAGACGGTGGGCTGACCTACGAGCAGTACTTC
CASSQDGGLTYEQYF
>TRBV2|NA|TRBJ2-1|NA
TGTGCCAGCCTCTTCGGTTACAATGAGCAGTTCTTC
CASLFGYNEQFF
>TRBV5-6|NA|TRBJ1-2|NA
TGTGCCAGCAGCTTGGTAGGGGTAAACTATGGCTACACCTTC
CASSLVGVNYGYTF
>TRBV6-2/TRBV6-3|NA|TRBJ2-3|NA
TGTGCCAGCAGTTACTCGACGAAGGTAGCAGGCACAGATACGCAGTATTTT
CASSYSTKVAGTDTQYF
>TRBV29-1|NA|TRBJ2-3|once
TGCAGCGTTGCCCGAGGTGGCAGGGGAGTGCATTTGGGTACGCAGTATTTT
CSVARGGRGVHLGTQYF
>TRBV27|NA|TRBJ1-2|NA
TGTGCCAGCAGCCCATTTTCGGGAACTCTTGGGTATGGCTACACCTTC
CASSPFSGTLGYGYTF
>TRBV9|TRBD1|TRBJ2-2|once
TGTGCCAGCAGCTACCGGGACAGCAGGGCGGTAGTAGCCGGGGAGCTGTTTTTT
CASSYRDSRAVVAGELFF